Below, 2 T cell receptor beta chains from the same sample are listed, as sequenced in a study of technical replicates of blood from a handful of donors. The data were produced by immunoSEQ multiplex PCR, yet TCRdb's version contains in-frame clones alone and is incomplete. The repertoire holds more than 65,000 clones, with around 96% as singletons. The sequenced sample was T cells isolated from PBMCs. The receptors shown here come from a human donor in good health.

This chain joins TRBV28 and TRBJ2-7; TRBD1 matches 7 bases. With V trimmed by 2 bases and J by 4 bases, 5 bases remained unmatched. The CDR3 covers 14 residues. CDR1 is MDHEN and CDR2 is SYDVKM in the germline V gene. In DNA, the CDR3 is TGTGCCAGCAGTTTAGGGGACAGACTGTACGAGCAGTACTTC. Translating gives CASSLGDRLYEQYF.

The chain uses TRBV9 and TRBJ2-7, with TRBD1 matching 9 bases. Unmatched junction bases numbered 7, after V lost 3 bases and J lost 6 bases. This CDR3 contains 14 residues. Germline assignment: CDR1 SGDLS and CDR2 YYNGEE. CDR3 DNA sequence: TGTGCCAGCAGCGCCGGGACAGGGTCTTCCGAGCAGTACTTC. Amino acids: CASSAGTGSSEQYF.